This T cell receptor (beta chain) was profiled in a study of T-cell reconstitution after alpha-beta-depleted transplantation in children. Study-wide findings and caveats: Roughly two months post-transplant, alpha-beta T cells reportedly originated from several hundred graft clones that had expanded. At the one-year point after transplant, T-cell counts and TCRbeta diversity were found to come mostly from T cells that had been newly produced.

Unique molecular identifiers were built into the TCRbeta library. TCRdb re-derived calls from the PCR reads in MiXCR, one entry per CDR3 protein. The sample consists of over 200,000 distinct CDR3 sequences, roughly a tenth of them appearing once. This CDR3 region has 14 residues. Germline lookup yields CDR1 SGHRS and CDR2 YFSETQ. V lost 2 bases and J 0 bases, leaving 8 bases between the germline ends. This clonotype was counted many times. Its antigen remains unknown. The clonotype originates from a child younger than two with acute myeloid leukemia, due to receive a stem cell transplant. The sequenced sample was PBMCs, obtained before TCRalphabeta/CD19-depleted stem cell transplant. This sequence joins TRBV5-1 and TRBJ1-1; perhaps TRBD1 as D (5 bases). The CDR3 here is CASSFGGMNTEAFF. For the CDR3, the DNA is TGCGCCAGCAGCTTCGGGGGGATGAACACTGAAGCTTTCTTT. The full variable domain, its missing parts supplied by reference TRBV5-1 and TRBJ1-1, is KAGVTQTPRYLIKTRGQQVTLSCSPISGHRSVSWYQQTPGQGLQFLFEYFSETQRNKGNFPGRFSGRQFSNSRSEMNVSTLELGDSALYLCASSFGGMNTEAFFGQGTRLTVV.